These 21 T cell receptor beta chains share one sample of origin, sequenced in a study of T cell responses to AZD1222 COVID-19 vaccine. Clones were sequenced by immunoSEQ multiplex PCR, and TCRdb holds only the in-frame ones, with some missing. Among 150,000 or so clones listed, 92% were seen once. Sample: peripheral blood, taken on day 0 of AZD1222 vaccination. Receptor source: an adult in good health.

The gene calls are TRBV11-3 and TRBJ2-7; 10 nucleotides align to TRBD1. J was trimmed by 2 bases and V by 1 base; bases with no gene match: 2. The germline V gene has CDR1 SGHNT and CDR2 YENEEA. CDR3 length equals 15 residues. The CDR3 DNA reads as TGTGCCAGCAGCTTAGGGACAGGGGGTGCCTACGAGCAGTACTTC. Translation: CASSLGTGGAYEQYF.

The chain joins TRBV6-5 to TRBJ2-2, with a possible D match to TRBD2 (6 bases). The CDR3 is 16 residues long. The germline V gene has CDR1 MNHEY and CDR2 SVGAGI. Trimming left V 4 bases short and J 6 bases short, with 18 bases between. The CDR3 DNA reads as TGTGCCAGCAGTTTTATTCTTGGGTTAGCGGCCGGGGAGCTGTTTTTT. This encodes CASSFILGLAAGELFF.

The chain uses TRBV7-3 and TRBJ2-3; D assignment may be TRBD1 or TRBD2 (5 bases each). CDR3 size: 14 residues. CDR1 is SGHTA, CDR2 FQGTGA, per germline. Trimming pared 2 bases from V and 2 bases from J, leaving 8 bases between. CDR3 region: CASSLGGFTDTQYF. Here the CDR3 DNA reads TGTGCCAGCAGCTTAGGGGGATTCACAGATACGCAGTATTTT.

The CDR3 sequence is CASSWDRGPYSNQPQHF. DNA for the CDR3: TGTGCCAGTAGCTGGGACAGGGGGCCTTATAGCAATCAGCCCCAGCATTTT. The rearrangement joins TRBV19 to TRBJ1-5; TRBD1 agrees at 12 bases. V lost 6 bases and J lost 0; bases outside the gene matches: 6. The CDR3 runs 17 residues. Germline V gene sequence: CDR1 LNHDA, CDR2 SQIVND (reference sequence). The variable domain in full, completed from reference TRBV19 and TRBJ1-5, reads DGGITQSPKYLFRKEGQNVTLSCEQNLNHDAMYWYRQDPGQGLRLIYYSQIVNDFQKGDIAEGYSVSREKKESFPLTVTSAQKNPTAFYLCASSWDRGPYSNQPQHFGDGTRLSIL.

V is TRBV3-1 (or the pseudogene TRBV3-2) and J is TRBJ2-1; a possible D gene is TRBD2 (6 bases). The CDR3 spans 16 residues. The germline CDR1 and CDR2 sequences are LGHDT and YNNKEL (reference sequence). Trimming shortened V by 4 bases and J by 7 bases, and 20 bases separated the two germline ends. CDR3 sequence reads: CASSPLGSGSFNEQFF. In nucleotides, the CDR3 is TGTGCCAGCAGCCCCCTGGGTAGCGGTAGCTTTAATGAGCAGTTCTTC.

This CDR3 is CASSYSQSGVGNTIYF. The CDR3 coding sequence is TGTGCCAGCAGTTACTCGCAGTCGGGGGTGGGAAACACCATATATTTT. This chain uses TRBV6-5 with TRBJ1-3, with D maybe TRBD1 (5 bases). V lost 0 bases and J 4 bases, leaving 13 bases between the germline ends. In germline, CDR1 is MNHEY, CDR2 SVGAGI. The CDR3 spans 16 residues.

The chain joins TRBV28 to TRBJ1-3; TRBD1 matches 9 bases. V lost 5 bases to trimming and J lost 0 bases; unmatched junction nucleotides: 5. CDR1 is MDHEN, CDR2 SYDVKM, per germline. This CDR3 has 16 residues. CDR3 DNA sequence: TGTGCCAGCAGTGACGGACAGGGGTTCTCTGGAAACACCATATATTTT. Encoded protein: CASSDGQGFSGNTIYF.

The CDR3 region is CASGRGQMNTEAFF. The CDR3 DNA reads TGTGCCAGCGGCCGTGGTCAGATGAACACTGAAGCTTTCTTT. The gene calls are TRBV6-5 and TRBJ1-1, with D unresolved. V gave up 8 bases and J gave up 0 bases, with 13 bases separating them. CDR3 length: 14 amino acids. CDR1 is MNHEY and CDR2 is SVGAGI in the germline V gene.

The chain recombines TRBV19 with TRBJ1-5; D perhaps matches TRBD1 (6 bases). Trimming took off 8 bases at V and 0 bases at J, with 11 bases between the two ends. CDR3 length: 14 residues. CDR1 and CDR2 from the germline V gene are LNHDA and SQIVND (reference sequence). CDR3 sequence (DNA): TGTGCCAGTCGGGGGGCCAGTAGCAATCAGCCCCAGCATTTT. Its protein is CASRGASSNQPQHF.

The chain couples TRBV9 to TRBJ1-3; maybe TRBD1 (6 bases). V shed 2 bases and J shed 0 bases, with 12 bases lying between them. Germline assignment: CDR1 SGDLS and CDR2 YYNGEE. CDR3 length equals 16 residues. The CDR3 here is CASSVGGRGSGNTIYF. The CDR3 nucleotides read TGTGCCAGCAGCGTTGGGGGCAGGGGCTCTGGAAACACCATATATTTT.

The chain couples TRBV6-4 to TRBJ1-2, with unresolved D. V dropped 4 bases and J dropped 0 bases, with 12 bases sitting between them. Looked up from germline, CDR1 is MRHNA and CDR2 is SNTAGT. This CDR3 comprises 15 residues. CDR3: CASSVSAGPNYGYTF. The CDR3 coding sequence is TGTGCCAGCAGTGTCTCGGCAGGCCCTAACTATGGCTACACCTTC.

This clone has a single count. This sequence joins TRBV7-7 and TRBJ2-5; D is perhaps TRBD1 (6 bases). The CDR3 length is 14 residues. Germline CDR1 SSHAT, CDR2 FNYEAQ (reference sequence). V was clipped by 1 base and J by 2 bases, with 8 bases between them. Here the CDR3 DNA reads TGTGCCAGCAGCTTAGGGGGGACACAAGAGACCCAGTACTTC. Protein product: CASSLGGTQETQYF.

The chain couples TRBV5-1 to TRBJ2-1, with D perhaps assigned TRBD1 or TRBD2 (6 bases each). V was pared by 4 bases and J by 7 bases, with 18 bases between. In germline, CDR1 is SGHRS, CDR2 YFSETQ. This CDR3 is built from 15 residues. CDR3 nucleotides: TGCGCCAGCAGCCCTCTTCCGGGGGCGGAAAATGAGCAGTTCTTC. This sequence encodes CASSPLPGAENEQFF. Combining the CDR3 with reference TRBV5-1 and TRBJ2-1 gives the whole variable domain KAGVTQTPRYLIKTRGQQVTLSCSPISGHRSVSWYQQTPGQGLQFLFEYFSETQRNKGNFPGRFSGRQFSNSRSEMNVSTLELGDSALYLCASSPLPGAENEQFFGPGTRLTVL.

The sample holds one count of this clone. The chain links TRBV2 to TRBJ1-1; TRBD1 matches at 12 bases. Germline CDR1 and CDR2: SNHLY and FYNNEI. The CDR3 has 16 residues. V gave up 6 bases and J gave up 5 bases; unmatched junction bases: 10. For the CDR3, the DNA is TGTGCCAGCAGGGAAACCGGGACAGGGGGCCGTACTGAAGCTTTCTTT. Protein product: CASRETGTGGRTEAFF.

The V and J genes are TRBV10-3 and TRBJ1-6, with D possibly being TRBD1 (5 bases). V lost 0 bases, J lost 5 bases, and 11 bases lay in between. The CDR3 length is 16 residues. CDR1 ENHRY and CDR2 SYGVKD come from the germline V gene. CDR3 sequence reads: CAISESGKGNNSPLHF. The CDR3 DNA is TGTGCCATCAGTGAGTCTGGAAAGGGGAATAATTCACCCCTCCACTTT.

This sequence joins TRBV7-2 and TRBJ1-6; 7 bases line up with TRBD1. Germline V gene lookup returns CDR1 SGHTA and CDR2 FQGNSA. Trimming cost V 4 bases and J 5 bases; bases outside gene matches: 5. CDR3 length: 15 amino acids. The CDR3 loop reads CASSSGTANNSPLHF. The CDR3 bases are TGTGCCAGCAGCTCCGGGACAGCGAATAATTCACCCCTCCACTTT.

The rearrangement joins TRBV5-5 to TRBJ2-7; TRBD2 might be the D (6 bases). This CDR3 is built from 14 residues. CDR1 and CDR2 (germline): SGHKS, YYEKEE (reference sequence). The V end lost 4 bases, the J end lost 4 bases, and 15 bases lay between the germline ends. CDR3 amino acids: CASSQPLGGYEQYF. CDR3 nucleotide sequence: TGTGCCAGCAGCCAACCCCTGGGGGGATACGAGCAGTACTTC.

This chain links TRBV19 with TRBJ1-5; D not resolved. CDR1 and CDR2 from the germline V gene are LNHDA and SQIVND (reference sequence). V lost 4 bases to trimming and J lost 9 bases, with 13 bases between them. The CDR3 runs 13 residues. The CDR3 nucleotides read TGTGCCAGTAGTAGTCCATTATGGGGGCCCCAGCATTTT. Translating gives CASSSPLWGPQHF. Using reference TRBV19 and TRBJ1-5 for the parts outside the CDR3, the full variable domain is DGGITQSPKYLFRKEGQNVTLSCEQNLNHDAMYWYRQDPGQGLRLIYYSQIVNDFQKGDIAEGYSVSREKKESFPLTVTSAQKNPTAFYLCASSSPLWGPQHFGDGTRLSIL.

CDR3 amino acids: CASSSRGGSTDTQYF. The CDR3, as DNA: TGTGCCAGCAGCTCAAGGGGGGGTAGCACAGATACGCAGTATTTT. The genes are TRBV7-2 and TRBJ2-3; maybe TRBD2 (7 bases). The CDR3 loop spans 15 amino acids. Germline-derived CDR1 and CDR2 are SGHTA and FQGNSA. Trimming removed 4 bases from V and 0 bases from J, with 11 bases in between.

V and J are TRBV4-3 and TRBJ2-6; a possible D gene is TRBD1 (6 bases). V shed 0 bases and J shed 3 bases, with 9 bases lying between them. Germline V gene lookup returns CDR1 LGHNA and CDR2 YSLEER. This CDR3 comprises 16 residues. CDR3 DNA sequence: TGCGCCAGCAGCCAAGATGGGACATATGGGGCCAACGTCCTGACTTTC. Its translation is CASSQDGTYGANVLTF.

The V gene is TRBV5-3, the J gene TRBJ2-5; 9 bases map to TRBD1. TRBV5-3 is assigned to the ORF class and has an uncertain function. This CDR3 is built from 13 residues. V dropped 7 bases and J dropped 2; count of bases not matched to a gene: 3. The CDR3 bases are TGTGCCAGAGCGGACAGGGGACAAGAGACCCAGTACTTC. Protein product: CARADRGQETQYF.